The 27 T cell receptor beta chains below were found in one sample sequenced in a study of B cell selection in AIRE deficiency. Conventional CD4 T cells were sorted as CD4+CD127+ cells. TCRdb's copy holds only in-frame clones and misses some; the assay was immunoSEQ multiplex PCR. The sample yields fewer than 30,000 clones, approximately 97% seen once. The sequencing sample was made of conventional CD4+ T cells sorted from PBMCs. The origin of the receptors is a human donor with AIRE deficiency.

The chain uses TRBV7-2 and TRBJ2-5, with TRBD2 identical over 10 bases. Germline trimming cut 1 base from V and 4 bases from J; bases unmatched to any gene: 6. The CDR3 extends over 16 amino acids. Germline-derived CDR1 and CDR2 are SGHTA and FQGNSA. CDR3 in DNA: TGTGCCAGCAGCTTAGTATCGGCTAGCGGGAGAGAGACCCAGTACTTC. Its translation is CASSLVSASGRETQYF.

V usage is TRBV15 and J usage is TRBJ2-3; perhaps D is TRBD1 or TRBD2 (6 bases each). From germline, CDR1 is LNHNV and CDR2 YYDKDF (reference sequence). V was trimmed by 2 bases and J by 4 bases, leaving 16 bases between them. CDR3 size: 16 residues. CDR3 in DNA: TGTGCCACCAGCAGACGGAGGGGGGATAGGGCAGATACGCAGTATTTT. This encodes CATSRRRGDRADTQYF.

The J gene is TRBJ1-4, the V gene TRBV7-8, with D uncertain. Trimming removed 4 bases from V and 8 bases from J, with 14 bases in between. The CDR3 spans 14 residues. Germline lookup yields CDR1 SGHVS and CDR2 FQNEAQ. The CDR3, as DNA: TGTGCCAGCAGCTCGTACGGAGGGCAAGAAAAACTGTTTTTT. This encodes CASSSYGGQEKLFF.

This chain joins TRBV5-1 and TRBJ2-3; D ambiguous. Trimming stripped 4 bases from V and 2 bases from J, with 5 bases between. Germline CDR1 and CDR2: SGHRS and YFSETQ. The CDR3 runs 12 residues. The CDR3 loop is CASSQYTDTQYF. In DNA, the CDR3 is TGCGCCAGCAGCCAGTACACAGATACGCAGTATTTT.

The V and J genes are TRBV27 and TRBJ2-3; TRBD1 is a possible D gene (5 bases). Trimming left V 5 bases short and J 6 bases short, with 15 bases between. Germline lookup yields CDR1 MNHEY and CDR2 SMNVEV (reference sequence). This CDR3 has 14 residues. The CDR3 loop reads CASSLYRPHDTQYF. As DNA, the CDR3 is TGTGCCAGCAGTCTTTACAGGCCGCACGATACGCAGTATTTT.

This sequence joins TRBV11-3 and TRBJ2-1; TRBD1 is a possible D gene (7 bases). Trimming stripped 0 bases from V and 9 bases from J, with 15 bases between. Looked up from germline, CDR1 is SGHNT and CDR2 is YENEEA. This CDR3 contains 15 residues. CDR3 DNA: TGTGCCAGCAGCTTAGATGGGAGTCAGGGGGGTGAGCAGTTCTTC. It is translated as CASSLDGSQGGEQFF.

The chain is built from TRBV7-8 and TRBJ1-2; the match to TRBD1 covers 7 bases. The length of the CDR3 is 15 residues. Germline V gives CDR1 SGHVS, CDR2 FQNEAQ. Germline trimming cut 1 base from V and 4 bases from J; bases unmatched to any gene: 6. The CDR3 DNA reads TGTGCCAGCAGCTTAGAACGACAGGGCGTCTATGGCTACACCTTC. Encoded protein: CASSLERQGVYGYTF.

The table lists this clone with a count of one. J is TRBJ1-1 and V is TRBV6-6, with D maybe TRBD1 (6 bases). CDR1 is MNHNY and CDR2 is SVGAGI in the germline V gene (reference sequence). The CDR3 totals 13 residues. Deletions cut 5 bases from V and 1 base from J, with 8 bases between. DNA for the CDR3: TGTGCCAGCAGTAGGGGGGAGAACACTGAAGCTTTCTTT. Its translation is CASSRGENTEAFF.

This clone was picked up one time. The chain uses TRBV7-9 and TRBJ1-6, with D hard to call. The CDR3 is 16 residues long. The V end was cut by 5 bases, the J end by 7 bases, with 18 bases between. The V gene's germline CDR1 is SEHNR and CDR2 FQNEAQ (reference sequence). This CDR3 reads CASSPDINGGNSPLHF. For the CDR3, the DNA is TGTGCCAGCAGCCCAGACATAAATGGAGGGAATTCACCCCTCCACTTT.

The V and J genes are TRBV5-1 and TRBJ2-5, with TRBD2 identical over 7 bases. The J segment lost 2 bases and the V segment lost 2 bases, leaving 3 bases of the junction unmatched. CDR1 and CDR2 (germline): SGHRS, YFSETQ. The CDR3 sequence is 14 residues long. The CDR3 is CASSFGGGQETQYF. The DNA of the CDR3 is TGCGCCAGCAGCTTTGGGGGAGGGCAAGAGACCCAGTACTTC.

The V call is TRBV29-1, the J call TRBJ2-7; no clear D. This CDR3 comprises 14 residues. V was pared by 4 bases and J by 7 bases, with 20 bases between. Germline values: CDR1 SQVTM, CDR2 ANQGSEA. The CDR3 protein is CSVASLDTPREQYF. CDR3 sequence (DNA): TGCAGCGTTGCCAGTCTCGACACTCCGCGGGAGCAGTACTTC.

The J gene is TRBJ2-6, the V gene TRBV6-4; unclear D gene. Germline loops: CDR1 MRHNA, CDR2 SNTAGT. Trimming cost V 0 bases and J 3 bases, with 0 bases left between them. The CDR3 sequence is 13 residues long. Here the CDR3 reads CASSDSGANVLTF. CDR3 coding DNA: TGTGCCAGCAGTGACTCTGGGGCCAACGTCCTGACTTTC.

The chain uses TRBV5-1 and TRBJ1-1, with a tentative D call TRBD1 (5 bases). The germline V gene encodes CDR1 SGHRS and CDR2 YFSETQ. The CDR3 has 15 amino acids. The V and J ends lost 4 bases and 5 bases respectively, with 18 bases between them. In DNA form, the CDR3 reads TGCGCCAGCAGCCCCCGCGGACCGGGGGGGACTGAAGCTTTCTTT. Translating gives CASSPRGPGGTEAFF.

The chain employs TRBV7-9 and TRBJ1-3, with no clear D. Trimming took 5 bases from V and 0 from J, leaving 14 bases between them. Germline V gene data show CDR1 as SEHNR and CDR2 as FQNEAQ (reference sequence). CDR3 length equals 16 residues. CDR3 in amino acids: CASSPAGPNSGNTIYF. CDR3 coding DNA: TGTGCCAGCAGCCCGGCTGGACCGAACTCTGGAAACACCATATATTTT.

V usage is TRBV28 and J usage is TRBJ2-5, with unresolved D. The CDR3 spans 11 residues. V lost 5 bases and J 2 bases, leaving 3 bases between the germline ends. CDR1 is MDHEN and CDR2 is SYDVKM in the germline V gene. The CDR3 protein is CASSRQETQYF. The DNA for the CDR3 is TGTGCCAGCAGTAGGCAAGAGACCCAGTACTTC.

This rearrangement joins TRBV6-5 to TRBJ1-4; D is perhaps TRBD1 (5 bases). Germline CDR1 MNHEY, CDR2 SVGAGI. V gave up 8 bases and J gave up 10 bases, with 14 bases separating them. The CDR3 covers 12 residues. CDR3 region: CASRDLLGKLFF. The CDR3 bases are TGTGCCAGCCGGGACCTACTAGGAAAACTGTTTTTT.

The V and J genes are TRBV29-1 and TRBJ2-6; 9 bases are shared with TRBD2. The CDR3 is 12 amino acids. Germline CDR1 is SQVTM and CDR2 is ANQGSEA. The ends lost 3 bases at V and 10 bases at J; junction bases unmatched: 1. The DNA of the CDR3 is TGCAGCGTTGAGACTAGCGGTAACGTCCTGACTTTC. Translation: CSVETSGNVLTF.

The rearrangement joins TRBV15 to TRBJ1-5, with 9 bases matching TRBD1. V dropped 2 bases and J dropped 0; count of bases not matched to a gene: 5. This CDR3 is built from 17 residues. Germline CDR1 LNHNV, CDR2 YYDKDF (reference sequence). The CDR3 loop is CATSRSGTGTSNQPQHF. CDR3 bases: TGTGCCACCAGCAGAAGCGGGACAGGGACTAGCAATCAGCCCCAGCATTTT.

The chain is built from TRBV30 and TRBJ2-2, with TRBD2 matching over 15 bases. The CDR3 is 19 amino acids. Per the germline V gene, CDR1 is GTSNPN and CDR2 is SVGIG (reference sequence). With 3 bases clipped from V and 0 bases from J, the junction kept 8 bases outside the gene matches. DNA of the CDR3: TGTGCCTGGAGGCCTCCCGGACTAGCGGGAGGGCCGAACACCGGGGAGCTGTTTTTT. The encoded protein is CAWRPPGLAGGPNTGELFF.

This chain joins TRBV6-4 and TRBJ2-6; the D gene could be TRBD1 or TRBD2 (5 bases each). CDR1 is MRHNA and CDR2 is SNTAGT in the germline V gene. This CDR3 has 16 residues. V shed 4 bases and J shed 1 base, with 11 bases lying between them. CDR3 nucleotides: TGTGCCAGCAGTGGTAACTGGGGGTCTGGGGCCAACGTCCTGACTTTC. It translates to CASSGNWGSGANVLTF.

V is TRBV5-1 and J is TRBJ2-1; 11 bases map to TRBD2. V shed 1 base, J shed 0 bases, and the junction held 6 bases outside the gene matches. Per the germline V gene, CDR1 is SGHRS and CDR2 is YFSETQ. This CDR3 is 18 amino acids long. The CDR3 coding sequence is TGCGCCAGCAGCTTGCCGGGACTAGCGGAGAGCTCCTACAATGAGCAGTTCTTC. It encodes CASSLPGLAESSYNEQFF.

This clone was observed a handful of times. The chain employs TRBV27 and TRBJ2-4; 9 positions agree with TRBD2. Looked up from germline, CDR1 is MNHEY and CDR2 is SMNVEV (reference sequence). CDR3 length: 15 amino acids. V shed 8 bases, J shed 7 bases, and the junction held 12 bases outside the gene matches. The CDR3 reads CASAGGGRAWNIQYF. CDR3 coding DNA: TGTGCCAGCGCTGGGGGCGGGAGGGCCTGGAACATTCAGTACTTC.

The count of this clone is one. The chain couples TRBV2 to TRBJ1-1; 9 bases map to TRBD1. The germline gives CDR1 SNHLY, CDR2 FYNNEI. This CDR3 has 14 amino acids. The V and J ends lost 4 bases and 5 bases, in that order; junction bases with no gene match: 5. CDR3 in amino acids: CASSVQGARTEAFF. CDR3 DNA sequence: TGTGCCAGCAGTGTACAGGGGGCGCGGACTGAAGCTTTCTTT.

The V and J genes are TRBV9 and TRBJ2-2; D unclear. The length of the CDR3 is 13 residues. The V end lost 3 bases, the J end lost 6 bases, and 9 bases lay between the germline ends. The germline V gene has CDR1 SGDLS and CDR2 YYNGEE. The CDR3 region is CASSGTPPGELFF. The CDR3 region has the DNA TGTGCCAGCAGCGGGACCCCTCCCGGGGAGCTGTTTTTT.

The rearrangement links TRBV6-5 to TRBJ1-2; 7 nucleotides agree with TRBD1. Germline trimming cut 6 bases from V and 8 bases from J; bases unmatched to any gene: 9. This CDR3 is 13 amino acids long. Germline-derived CDR1 and CDR2 are MNHEY and SVGAGI. In DNA form, the CDR3 reads TGTGCCAGCAGCTTACAGGGGTTAGAGGGCTACACCTTC. Translation gives CASSLQGLEGYTF.

The chain links TRBV15 to TRBJ1-4, with D uncertain. The CDR3 extends over 14 amino acids. The germline V gene has CDR1 LNHNV and CDR2 YYDKDF (reference sequence). Trimming left V 0 bases short and J 1 base short, with 3 bases between. CDR3 in amino acids: CATSRDITNEKLFF. DNA of the CDR3: TGTGCCACCAGCAGAGATATAACTAATGAAAAACTGTTTTTT.

The V and J genes are TRBV7-2 and TRBJ1-4; D is unclear. V lost 0 bases and J 2 bases, leaving 10 bases between the germline ends. CDR3 length: 16 amino acids. CDR1 is SGHTA and CDR2 is FQGNSA in the germline V gene. CDR3 in amino acids: CASSLARLGTNEKLFF. CDR3 DNA: TGTGCCAGCAGCTTAGCGCGGCTGGGGACTAATGAAAAACTGTTTTTT.